A selection of T cell receptor beta chains follows, all from one sample in a study of blood T cell repertoires in COVID-19. Measured with immunoSEQ multiplex PCR; TCRdb has only the in-frame clones, and not every one. Among under 250,000 clones listed, 70% to 90% were seen once. Material: peripheral blood. The source is a woman aged 60 to 75 with active or convalescent COVID-19. The CDR3 runs from the conserved cysteine through the conserved F or W. Fields, in order: clone size, V gene, D gene, J gene, CDR3 protein, CDR3 DNA. D genes are given only for firm matches. Clone size appears in some rows only: once, few, many, or a class for an expanded clone.

>NA|TRBV6-5|NA|TRBJ1-6
CASRQRTNSPLHF
TGTGCCAGCAGGCAGCGGACCAATTCACCCCTCCACTTT
>NA|TRBV9|NA|TRBJ1-2
CASSVDGDYGYTF
TGTGCCAGCAGCGTCGACGGAGACTATGGCTACACCTTC
>once|TRBV2|TRBD2|TRBJ2-5
CASSPTSGKETQYF
TGTGCCAGCAGTCCCACTAGCGGCAAGGAGACCCAGTACTTC
>NA|TRBV10-2|NA|TRBJ1-2
CASSDLASGDYGYTF
TGCGCCAGCAGTGATTTAGCTTCGGGGGATTACGGCTACACCTTC
>NA|TRBV4-1|TRBD2|TRBJ2-2
CASSQGLAGGLSGELFF
TGCGCCAGCAGCCAAGGACTAGCGGGGGGGCTATCCGGGGAGCTGTTTTTT
>NA|TRBV29-1|TRBD1|TRBJ1-5
CSVTTGTGRNQPQHF
TGCAGCGTTACAACCGGGACAGGGCGCAATCAGCCCCAGCATTTT
>NA|TRBV11-3|NA|TRBJ1-3
CASSPKPERSGNTIYF
TGTGCCAGCAGCCCGAAACCGGAGCGTTCTGGAAACACCATATATTTT
>NA|TRBV28|TRBD1|TRBJ1-3
CASSLSSDRVHTIYF
TGTGCCAGCAGTTTATCGTCGGACAGGGTACACACCATATATTTT
>NA|TRBV20-1|NA|TRBJ1-1
CSASKLSTEAFF
TGCAGTGCTAGTAAACTCTCGACTGAAGCTTTCTTT
>NA|TRBV2|NA|TRBJ1-6
CASRQLTGPGYNSPLHF
TGTGCCAGCAGACAACTGACAGGACCCGGCTATAATTCACCCCTCCACTTT
>NA|TRBV28|TRBD2|TRBJ2-3
CASSFPSGGATDTQYF
TGTGCCAGCAGTTTCCCTTCGGGGGGAGCAACAGATACGCAGTATTTT
>once|TRBV5-1|TRBD1|TRBJ2-5
CASSSTGQETQYF
TGCGCCAGCAGCTCGACAGGGCAAGAGACCCAGTACTTC
>NA|TRBV19|NA|TRBJ1-4
CASSIRGSGLGEKLFF
TGTGCCAGTAGTATTCGGGGAAGTGGGTTAGGTGAAAAACTGTTTTTT
>few|TRBV7-2|NA|TRBJ2-5
CASSLGAADQETQYF
TGTGCCAGCAGCTTAGGCGCCGCCGATCAAGAGACCCAGTACTTC
>NA|TRBV15|TRBD1|TRBJ2-3
CATSQTGGRTDTQYF
TGTGCCACCAGCCAGACAGGGGGCCGTACAGATACGCAGTATTTT
>NA|TRBV7-9|TRBD1|TRBJ2-1
CASTHRGQGFNEQFF
TGTGCCAGCACCCACCGGGGACAGGGGTTCAATGAGCAGTTCTTC
>once|TRBV7-6|TRBD2|TRBJ2-2
CASSLGWRGGTGELFF
TGTGCCAGCAGCTTAGGCTGGCGGGGAGGGACCGGGGAGCTGTTTTTT
>few|TRBV11-2|NA|TRBJ2-2
CASSLIRNTGELFF
TGTGCCAGCAGCTTAATTAGGAACACCGGGGAGCTGTTTTTT
>NA|TRBV18|TRBD2|TRBJ2-1
CASSPRETSGPEGYNEQFF
TGTGCCAGCTCACCCCGGGAGACTAGCGGCCCAGAGGGCTACAATGAGCAGTTCTTC
>few|TRBV4-2|NA|TRBJ2-3
CASSQEGRADTQYF
TGTGCCAGCAGCCAAGAAGGCAGGGCCGATACGCAGTATTTT
>NA|TRBV19|NA|TRBJ1-6
CASSIPFTGNSPLHF
TGTGCCAGTAGTATACCTTTTACAGGGAATTCACCCCTCCACTTT
>NA|TRBV4-1|TRBD1|TRBJ2-6
CASSQAPTGVGANVLTF
TGCGCCAGCAGCCAAGCCCCGACAGGGGTTGGGGCCAACGTCCTGACTTTC
>NA|TRBV19|TRBD1|TRBJ2-1
CASTRDRGRVEQFF
TGTGCCAGTACCCGGGACAGGGGGCGCGTTGAGCAGTTCTTC
>NA|TRBV5-1|NA|TRBJ2-2
CASSFGTGNTGELFF
TGCGCCAGCAGCTTCGGGACTGGGAACACCGGGGAGCTGTTTTTT
>NA|TRBV6-5|TRBD2|TRBJ2-3
CASTTSGGSTDTQYF
TGTGCCAGTACAACTAGCGGGGGCTCGACAGATACGCAGTATTTT
>NA|TRBV25-1|TRBD2|TRBJ2-3
CATEVGLAPDTQYF
TGTGCCACCGAAGTGGGACTAGCTCCAGATACGCAGTATTTT
>NA|TRBV15|NA|TRBJ1-2
CATSRDYGTSHGYTF
TGTGCCACCAGCAGAGATTATGGGACAAGCCATGGCTACACCTTC
>NA|TRBV2|NA|TRBJ2-2
CASRGQRSGELFF
TGTGCCAGCAGGGGACAAAGGTCGGGGGAGCTGTTTTTT
>once|TRBV5-4|TRBD2|TRBJ2-5
CASSPGERGGTQYF
TGTGCCAGCAGCCCCGGGGAGCGGGGAGGGACCCAGTACTTC
>NA|TRBV24-1|TRBD1|TRBJ2-3
CATSDLTGTGFDTQYF
TGTGCCACCAGTGATTTGACCGGGACAGGGTTTGATACGCAGTATTTT
>NA|TRBV5-1|TRBD1|TRBJ1-1
CASSLAGQGARSEAFF
TGCGCCAGCAGCTTGGCCGGACAGGGGGCGCGCTCTGAAGCTTTCTTT
>once|TRBV2|TRBD2|TRBJ2-1
CASLGTSGYNEQFF
TGTGCCAGCTTAGGGACTAGCGGCTACAATGAGCAGTTCTTC
>NA|TRBV5-1|NA|TRBJ2-5
CASSLEASLEETQYF
TGCGCCAGCAGCTTGGAGGCTAGCCTCGAAGAGACCCAGTACTTC
>NA|TRBV7-6|NA|TRBJ2-7
CASSLAGGSSYEQYF
TGTGCCAGCAGCTTAGCTGGCGGTAGCTCCTACGAGCAGTACTTC
>NA|TRBV7-8|NA|TRBJ1-6
CASSLGESSYNSPLHF
TGTGCCAGCAGCTTAGGAGAGAGCTCCTATAATTCACCCCTCCACTTT
>once|TRBV9|NA|TRBJ2-2
CASSLTGTNTGELFF
TGTGCCAGCAGCCTCACAGGGACGAACACCGGGGAGCTGTTTTTT
>few|TRBV5-1|NA|TRBJ1-1
CASSLAKGRDTEAFF
TGCGCCAGCAGCTTGGCCAAGGGCAGGGACACTGAAGCTTTCTTT
>NA|TRBV5-1|NA|TRBJ2-5
CASSFQANQETQYF
TGCGCCAGCAGCTTTCAAGCGAACCAAGAGACCCAGTACTTC
>NA|TRBV5-1|NA|TRBJ1-4
CASRRGSSLQSTNEKLFF
TGCGCCAGCAGACGTGGCTCCTCTCTACAGTCAACTAATGAAAAACTGTTTTTT
>NA|TRBV10-3|NA|TRBJ2-3
CAISERDLGRTDTQYF
TGTGCCATCAGTGAACGGGACTTGGGACGCACAGATACGCAGTATTTT
>few|TRBV6-5|NA|TRBJ2-3
CASSRLRRADTQYF
TGTGCCAGCAGCCGACTCCGACGGGCAGATACGCAGTATTTT
>NA|TRBV7-9|TRBD2|TRBJ2-2
CASSLVAGGKTGELFF
TGTGCCAGCAGCTTAGTAGCGGGAGGCAAAACCGGGGAGCTGTTTTTT
>NA|TRBV11-2|TRBD1|TRBJ2-1
CASSQDRGPYNEQFF
TGTGCCAGCAGCCAAGACAGGGGGCCTTACAATGAGCAGTTCTTC
>NA|TRBV4-2|TRBD2|TRBJ2-3
CASSPLTSGGPSSTDTQYF
TGTGCCAGCAGCCCATTAACTAGCGGGGGACCATCTAGCACAGATACGCAGTATTTT
>NA|TRBV3-1/TRBV3-2|NA|TRBJ1-6
CASSQESSYNSPLHF
TGTGCCAGCAGCCAAGAGAGCTCCTATAATTCACCCCTCCACTTT
>NA|TRBV11-3|NA|TRBJ2-1
CASSLGGEQFF
TGTGCCAGCAGCTTAGGAGGGGAGCAGTTCTTC